This record concerns one TCR beta chain sequence. Its specificity is not known. The data were taken from a study of beta chain features in type 1 diabetes. The study reverse transcribed the entire isolated RNA, so it sequenced expressed TCRB transcripts. The method was immunoSEQ multiplex PCR; TCRdb's version includes in-frame clones alone and lacks a portion of them. The sample shows hundreds of thousands of clones, about a tenth of them seen only once. General study results and limits: Still unanswered here is whether HLA type influences TCRB rearrangement. Diminished insertions and augmented deletions at VDJ junctions characterized type 1 diabetes patients. Among all four CD4+ subsets, Type 1 diabetes patients had TCRB CDR3s that were moderately but significantly shorter.

CDR3 size: 14 residues. With 6 bases removed from V and 1 base from J, the gap between germline ends came to 12 bases. Per germline, CDR1 SNHLY and CDR2 FYNNEI. This chain uses TRBV2 with TRBJ1-1; D is possibly TRBD1 (6 bases). The TCR sequence derives from a man aged 25-45 years with type 1 diabetes. Sequenced: naive CD4+ T cells from blood. The CDR3 DNA sequence: TGTGCCAGCAGAACCGGGACACCGAACACTGAAGCTTTCTTT. Its protein product is CASRTGTPNTEAFF.